The 8 T cell receptor beta chains given below trace back to one sample, sequenced in a study of T cell changes during pregnancy in multiple sclerosis. The protocol was immunoSEQ multiplex PCR, while the TCRdb copy is restricted to in-frame clones and leaves out a portion. The sample shows about 32,000 clones, around 91% of them seen only once. This specimen was CD8+ T cells from peripheral blood mononuclear cells, taken in the second trimester of pregnancy. These receptors came from a female donor in good health, enrolled as a control in a pregnancy study.

The J gene is TRBJ2-2, the V gene TRBV4-3, with D uncertain. Trimming took 2 bases from V and 1 from J, leaving 8 bases between them. CDR1 LGHNA and CDR2 YSLEER come from the germline V gene. CDR3 length equals 15 residues. The CDR3 sequence is CASSQTQENTGELFF. CDR3 nucleotides: TGCGCCAGCAGCCAAACCCAGGAGAACACCGGGGAGCTGTTTTTT.

Here the CDR3 DNA reads TGTGCCAGCAGCTTAGGTCTAGGCTCCTACGAGCAGTACTTC. This encodes CASSLGLGSYEQYF. The chain has TRBV11-3 and TRBJ2-7; D call uncertain. Trimming removed 1 base from V and 0 bases from J, with 7 bases in between. Germline loops: CDR1 SGHNT, CDR2 YENEEA. The CDR3 is made up of 14 amino acids.

On this clone itself: Germline is not matched at one junction end, which may reflect a read error. J is TRBJ2-1 and V is TRBV7-7; 9 positions match TRBD2. The CDR3 is 15 amino acids. Germline V gene lookup returns CDR1 SSHAT and CDR2 FNYEAQ (reference sequence). CDR3 protein: CASSLSGGPYNEQFF. The CDR3 bases are TGTGCTAGCAGCTTGAGCGGGGGGCCCTACAATGAGCAGTTCTTC. The full variable domain, with the rest looked up from reference TRBV7-7 and TRBJ2-1, is GAGVSQSPRYKVTKRGQDVTLRCDPISSHATLYWYQQALGQGPEFLTYFNYEAQPDKSGLPSDRFSAERPEGSISTLTIQRTEQRDSAMYRCASSLSGGPYNEQFFGPGTRLTVL.

The rearrangement links TRBV7-9 to TRBJ2-1, with 7 bases aligning to TRBD2. The germline V gene encodes CDR1 SEHNR and CDR2 FQNEAQ (reference sequence). V trimming: 6 bases; J trimming: 7 bases; junction bases outside the gene matches: 15. The CDR3 length is 16 residues. CDR3 in amino acids: CASSHTTGGGTNEQFF. DNA of the CDR3: TGTGCCAGCAGTCATACCACCGGCGGGGGTACAAATGAGCAGTTCTTC.

In this sample, this clone turned up once. The chain links TRBV4-1 to TRBJ1-1; D is perhaps TRBD1 (6 bases). The CDR3 contains 14 residues. Trimming stripped 3 bases from V and 1 base from J, with 9 bases between. Per germline, CDR1 MGHRA and CDR2 YSYEKL. This CDR3 is CASSHGQPNTEAFF. CDR3 nucleotide sequence: TGCGCCAGCAGCCATGGACAGCCGAACACTGAAGCTTTCTTT.

V and J are TRBV13 and TRBJ2-1, with 11 bases lining up with TRBD2. The CDR3 has 16 amino acids. V lost 3 bases and J lost 10; bases outside the gene matches: 11. The germline V gene has CDR1 PRHDT and CDR2 FYEKMQ (reference sequence). The CDR3 bases are TGTGCCAGCAGCTTCGGGACTAGCGGTGGGTGGGGGGAGCAGTTCTTC. The encoded protein is CASSFGTSGGWGEQFF.

V and J are TRBV30 and TRBJ1-2; D is uncertain. This CDR3 region has 13 residues. Trimming took 4 bases from V and 4 from J, leaving 13 bases between them. The germline V gene encodes CDR1 GTSNPN and CDR2 SVGIG (reference sequence). CDR3 protein: CAWTLQYTYGYTF. The CDR3 DNA follows: TGTGCCTGGACTCTTCAGTATACCTATGGCTACACCTTC. The full variable domain, with the rest looked up from reference TRBV30 and TRBJ1-2, is SQTIHQWPATLVQPVGSPLSLECTVEGTSNPNLYWYRQAAGRGLQLLFYSVGIGQISSEVPQNLSASRPQDRQFILSSKKLLLSDSGFYLCAWTLQYTYGYTFGSGTRLTVV.

V gene TRBV27 combines with J gene TRBJ1-1; 7 bases match TRBD1. This CDR3 region has 13 residues. V dropped 5 bases and J dropped 4; count of bases not matched to a gene: 4. Germline V CDR1 and CDR2: MNHEY, SMNVEV (reference sequence). CDR3 nucleotides: TGTGCCAGCAGTCCTACAGGGGCCACTGAAGCTTTCTTT. Amino acid sequence: CASSPTGATEAFF.